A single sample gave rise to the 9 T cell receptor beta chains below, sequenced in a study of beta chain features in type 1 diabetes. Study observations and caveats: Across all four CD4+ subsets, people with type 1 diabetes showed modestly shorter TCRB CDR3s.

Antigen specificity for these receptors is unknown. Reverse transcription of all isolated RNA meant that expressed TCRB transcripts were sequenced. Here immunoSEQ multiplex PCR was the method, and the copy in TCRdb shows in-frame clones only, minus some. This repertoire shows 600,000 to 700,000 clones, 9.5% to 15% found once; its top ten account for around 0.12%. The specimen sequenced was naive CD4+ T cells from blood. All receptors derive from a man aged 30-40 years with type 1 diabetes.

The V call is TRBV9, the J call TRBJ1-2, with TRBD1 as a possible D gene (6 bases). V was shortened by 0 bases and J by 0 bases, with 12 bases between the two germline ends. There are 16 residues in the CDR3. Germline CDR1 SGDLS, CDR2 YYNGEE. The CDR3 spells CASSVARTATNYGYTF. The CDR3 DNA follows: TGTGCCAGCAGCGTAGCCAGGACAGCTACTAACTATGGCTACACCTTC.

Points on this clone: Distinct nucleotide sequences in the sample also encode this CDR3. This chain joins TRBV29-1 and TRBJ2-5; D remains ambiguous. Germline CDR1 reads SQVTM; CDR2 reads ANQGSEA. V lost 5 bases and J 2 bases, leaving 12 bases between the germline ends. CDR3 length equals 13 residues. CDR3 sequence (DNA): TGCAGCGTTAAGGATCTAAGGCAAGAGACCCAGTACTTC. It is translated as CSVKDLRQETQYF.

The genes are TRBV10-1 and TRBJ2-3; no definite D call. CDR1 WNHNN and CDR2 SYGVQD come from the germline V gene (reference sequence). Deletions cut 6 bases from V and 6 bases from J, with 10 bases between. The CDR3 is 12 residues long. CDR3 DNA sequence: TGCGCCAGCAGCGCAAATCTGGATACGCAGTATTTT. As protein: CASSANLDTQYF.

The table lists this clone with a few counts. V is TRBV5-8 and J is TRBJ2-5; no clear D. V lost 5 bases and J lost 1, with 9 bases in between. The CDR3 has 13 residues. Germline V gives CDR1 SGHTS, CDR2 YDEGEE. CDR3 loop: CASRSRIQETQYF. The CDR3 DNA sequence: TGTGCCAGCAGGTCGAGGATCCAAGAGACCCAGTACTTC.

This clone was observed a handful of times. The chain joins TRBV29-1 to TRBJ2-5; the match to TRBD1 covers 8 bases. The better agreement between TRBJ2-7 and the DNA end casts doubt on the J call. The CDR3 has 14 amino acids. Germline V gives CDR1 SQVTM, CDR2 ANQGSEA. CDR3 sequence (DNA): TGCAGCGTTGATGGGGGCCAGGGGGCGGGCGAGCAGTACTTC. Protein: CSVDGGQGAGEQYF.

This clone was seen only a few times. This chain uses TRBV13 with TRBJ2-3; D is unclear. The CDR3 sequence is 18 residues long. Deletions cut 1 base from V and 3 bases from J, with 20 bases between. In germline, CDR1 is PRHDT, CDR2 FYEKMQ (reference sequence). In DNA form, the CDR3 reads TGTGCCAGCAGCTTAGAACGAAAAGGTGGCAGGCTAACAGATACGCAGTATTTT. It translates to CASSLERKGGRLTDTQYF.

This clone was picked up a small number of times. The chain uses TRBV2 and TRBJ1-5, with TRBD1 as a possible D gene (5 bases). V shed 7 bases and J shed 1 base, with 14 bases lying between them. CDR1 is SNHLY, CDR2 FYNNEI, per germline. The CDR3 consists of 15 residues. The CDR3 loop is CASNGRASSNQPQHF. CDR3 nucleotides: TGTGCCAGCAATGGCAGGGCTAGCAGCAATCAGCCCCAGCATTTT.

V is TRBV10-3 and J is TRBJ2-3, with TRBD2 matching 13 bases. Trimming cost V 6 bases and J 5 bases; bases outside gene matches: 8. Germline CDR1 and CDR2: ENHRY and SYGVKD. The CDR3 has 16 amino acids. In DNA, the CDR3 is TGTGCCATCAGCGGACTAGCGGGGGTTGGTGTAGATACGCAGTATTTT. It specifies CAISGLAGVGVDTQYF.

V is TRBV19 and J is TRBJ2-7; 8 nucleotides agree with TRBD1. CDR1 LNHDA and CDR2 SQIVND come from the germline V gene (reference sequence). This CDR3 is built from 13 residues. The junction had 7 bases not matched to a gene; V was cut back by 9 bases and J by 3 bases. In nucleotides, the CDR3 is TGTGCCAGCTGGAACGGACAGGGCTACGAGCAGTACTTC. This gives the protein CASWNGQGYEQYF.